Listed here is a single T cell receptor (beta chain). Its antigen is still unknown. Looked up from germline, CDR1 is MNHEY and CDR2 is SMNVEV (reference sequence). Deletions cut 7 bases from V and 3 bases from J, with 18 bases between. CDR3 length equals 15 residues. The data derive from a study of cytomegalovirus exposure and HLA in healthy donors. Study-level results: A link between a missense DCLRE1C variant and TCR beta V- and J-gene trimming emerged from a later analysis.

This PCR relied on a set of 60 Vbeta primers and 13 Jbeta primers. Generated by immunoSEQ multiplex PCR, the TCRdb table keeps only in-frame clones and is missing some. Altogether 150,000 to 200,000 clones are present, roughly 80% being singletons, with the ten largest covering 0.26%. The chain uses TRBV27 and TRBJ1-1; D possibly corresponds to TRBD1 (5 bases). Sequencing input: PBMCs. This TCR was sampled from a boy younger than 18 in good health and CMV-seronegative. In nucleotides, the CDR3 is TGTGCCAGCATTCCGAGGAGTGTAGGGGACACTGAAGCTTTCTTT. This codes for CASIPRSVGDTEAFF.